A selection of T cell receptor beta chains follows, all from one sample in a study of T cell responses to AZD1222 COVID-19 vaccine. The assay was immunoSEQ multiplex PCR, and TCRdb's table has in-frame clones only and misses some. The sample has over 100,000 clones, 85% to 95% seen once. The sample here was peripheral blood, taken on day 0 of AZD1222 vaccination. These receptors were collected from an adult in good health. CDR3s include the opening cysteine and the closing phenylalanine or tryptophan. The D gene is left open where the match is weak. Clone size is shown for a subset of rows, as once, few, many or a class of expanded clone.

length	size	V	J	D	DNA	CDR3
13	.	TRBV2	TRBJ1-1	.	TGTGCCAGCAGTGATATTCAGAACACTGAAGCTTTCTTT	CASSDIQNTEAFF
16	.	TRBV6-5	TRBJ2-6	TRBD2	TGTGCCAGCAGTTACGTCGGGGGGGCTGGGGCCAACGTCCTGACTTTC	CASSYVGGAGANVLTF
15	.	TRBV7-8	TRBJ1-6	.	TGTGCCAGCAGCCGCAGGGTAGGGTTAGGATCACCCCTCCACTTT	CASSRRVGLGSPLHF
13	.	TRBV2	TRBJ2-2	TRBD1	TGTGCCAGCAAACAGGGGTTCCCCGGGGAGCTGTTTTTT	CASKQGFPGELFF
17	.	TRBV2	TRBJ1-2	.	TGTGCCAGCAGTGAAGCGCTTCCGGAGGGGCCTAACTATGGCTACACCTTC	CASSEALPEGPNYGYTF
14	.	TRBV9	TRBJ2-5	TRBD2	TGTGCCAGCAGCGTAATTCCGGGGGGTGAGACCCAGTACTTC	CASSVIPGGETQYF
14	.	TRBV4-1	TRBJ1-3	.	TGCGCCAGCAGCCCGACAGAACCTGGAAACACCATATATTTT	CASSPTEPGNTIYF
15	.	TRBV19	TRBJ1-1	.	TGTGCCAGTAGTATCGTTCCAGACCCGAACACTGAAGCTTTCTTT	CASSIVPDPNTEAFF
15	few	TRBV7-9	TRBJ1-2	.	TGTGCCAGCAGCGACGCAGGCAGGGGAGTTCCTGGCTACACCTTC	CASSDAGRGVPGYTF
14	.	TRBV21-1	TRBJ1-1	.	TGTGCCAGCAGCAAAGCGAGGACAGCTCCTGAAGCTTTCTTT	CASSKARTAPEAFF
14	once	TRBV5-1	TRBJ1-1	.	TGCGCCAGCAGCTTGGTTCTGGGGAACACTGAAGCTTTCTTT	CASSLVLGNTEAFF
14	.	TRBV7-9	TRBJ2-3	TRBD2	TGTGCCAGCAGGCCAGCGGGGGGAACAGATACGCAGTATTTT	CASRPAGGTDTQYF
15	.	TRBV28	TRBJ1-6	.	TGTGCCAGCAGTTCAACGCAGGGCGGGAATTCACCCCTCCACTTT	CASSSTQGGNSPLHF
14	.	TRBV30	TRBJ1-5	.	TGTGCCTGGAGTGTAGGGCTGGGAAATCAGCCCCAGCATTTT	CAWSVGLGNQPQHF
17	.	TRBV6-1	TRBJ2-6	TRBD1	TGTGCCAGCAGTGGGACAGGGTCTTACTCTGGGGCCAACGTCCTGACTTTC	CASSGTGSYSGANVLTF
15	.	TRBV20-1	TRBJ2-1	.	TGCAGTGCTAATGATCCGGGACAATCCTACAATGAGCAGTTCTTC	CSANDPGQSYNEQFF
13	.	TRBV18	TRBJ2-4	TRBD1	TGTGCCAGCTCACCACCGGGGACAGGGGGCTCGTACTTC	CASSPPGTGGSYF
16	.	TRBV25-1	TRBJ2-1	.	TGTGCCAGCAGTCTCTCATGGAGACCTAATTACAATGAGCAGTTCTTC	CASSLSWRPNYNEQFF
14	.	TRBV5-6	TRBJ1-2	.	TGTGCCAGCAGCTTGGTGGAGATTAACTATGGCTACACCTTC	CASSLVEINYGYTF
13	.	TRBV30	TRBJ1-2	.	TGTGCCTGGGACGAGGGGGCTAACTATGGCTACACCTTC	CAWDEGANYGYTF
13	.	TRBV19	TRBJ1-1	.	TGTGCCAGTAGTCTAGGCATGAACACTGAAGCTTTCTTT	CASSLGMNTEAFF